This TCR beta chain was observed in a study of Ad26.COV2.S vaccination and SARS-CoV-2 variants. Trimming removed 5 bases at V and 3 bases at J, with 15 bases between. The CDR3 spans 15 residues. Germline V CDR1 and CDR2: SGHTA, FQGNSA. The data were produced by immunoSEQ multiplex PCR, yet TCRdb's version contains in-frame clones alone and is incomplete. The table records roughly 420,000 clones, 85% to 90% of them present only once. Treatment reported: around 19 received Ad26.COV2.S at low or high dose, single or two shots; roughly five received placebo; per-sample allocation not given. It was on day 63 after the first vaccine or placebo injection that samples were taken.

The receptor's source is a person aged 18-60 years who received the Ad26.COV2.S COVID-19 vaccine or a placebo. The chain combines TRBV7-2 with TRBJ2-3; D perhaps matches TRBD1 (6 bases). The sequencing used peripheral blood, collected in a trial of Ad26.COV2.S vaccine versus placebo. This chain's CDR3 is CASSTNRASTDTQYF. DNA for the CDR3: TGTGCCAGCAGCACGAACAGGGCGAGTACAGATACGCAGTATTTT.